This entry lists 25 T cell receptor beta chains sequenced from one sample in a study of blood T cell repertoires in COVID-19. Generated by immunoSEQ multiplex PCR, the TCRdb table keeps only in-frame clones and is missing some. The table has roughly 99,000 clones, 84% seen once. The sample consisted of peripheral blood. All receptors derive from a human donor in a cohort sampled during active COVID-19.

This chain connects TRBV5-1 to TRBJ2-1, with 8 bases aligning to TRBD1. The CDR3 loop spans 16 amino acids. Looked up from germline, CDR1 is SGHRS and CDR2 is YFSETQ. V shed 5 bases, J shed 2 bases, and the junction held 9 bases outside the gene matches. The CDR3 loop reads CASRQGTGNAYNEQFF. CDR3 nucleotides: TGCGCCAGCAGACAGGGGACAGGCAATGCCTACAATGAGCAGTTCTTC.

The chain links TRBV3-1 (or the pseudogene TRBV3-2) to TRBJ1-3, with 8 bases that match TRBD1. The length of the CDR3 is 18 residues. Germline lookup yields CDR1 LGHDT and CDR2 YNNKEL (reference sequence). Losses at the gene ends were 2 bases for V and 1 base for J; bases not matched to a gene: 10. The CDR3 loop is CASSQIVLQGASGNTIYF. The DNA of the CDR3 is TGTGCCAGCAGCCAAATAGTACTCCAGGGGGCATCTGGAAACACCATATATTTT.

V and J are TRBV5-1 and TRBJ2-3; 7 nucleotides match TRBD2. Germline V gene data show CDR1 as SGHRS and CDR2 as YFSETQ. The CDR3 runs to 15 residues. V was pared by 4 bases and J by 2 bases, with 7 bases of the junction left unmatched. CDR3 nucleotide sequence: TGCGCCAGCAGCGACCAAGCGGGACTCACAGATACGCAGTATTTT. It encodes CASSDQAGLTDTQYF.

The rearrangement joins TRBV7-2 to TRBJ2-1, with 13 bases fitting TRBD2. This CDR3 contains 15 residues. CDR1 SGHTA and CDR2 FQGNSA come from the germline V gene. Trimming took 5 bases from V and 10 from J; bases not matched to a gene: 8. CDR3 sequence (DNA): TGTGCCAGCAGCCAAACTAGCGGGAGGGCACCCGAGCAGTTCTTC. It yields the protein CASSQTSGRAPEQFF.

The table lists this clone with a count of one. The chain links TRBV2 to TRBJ1-2, with 9 bases fitting TRBD1. The CDR3 length is 13 residues. Germline CDR1 reads SNHLY; CDR2 reads FYNNEI. The trim removed 5 bases at V and 5 bases at J, leaving 3 bases unmatched. The CDR3 is CASSHGQGYGYTF. For the CDR3, the DNA is TGTGCCAGCAGTCATGGACAGGGGTATGGCTACACCTTC.

The chain uses TRBV13 and TRBJ2-1; 8 bases agree with TRBD2. This CDR3 has 13 residues. Trimming at V came to 8 bases and at J to 8 bases, leaving 8 bases not matched to a gene. From germline, CDR1 is PRHDT and CDR2 FYEKMQ (reference sequence). CDR3 in DNA: TGTGCCAGCCATCTAGCGGGTCGGTATGAGCAGTTCTTC. Protein: CASHLAGRYEQFF. The full variable domain, in which reference TRBV13 and TRBJ2-1 provide the parts outside the CDR3, is AAGVIQSPRHLIKEKRETATLKCYPIPRHDTVYWYQQGPGQDPQFLISFYEKMQSDKGSIPDRFSAQQFSDYHSELNMSSLELGDSALYFCASHLAGRYEQFFGPGTRLTVL.

This chain connects TRBV4-1 to TRBJ2-4; 7 bases map to TRBD2. The junction had 12 bases not matched to a gene; V was cut back by 4 bases and J by 0 bases. In germline, CDR1 is MGHRA, CDR2 YSYEKL. The CDR3 sequence is 18 residues long. The CDR3, as DNA: TGCGCCAGCAGCCCCAGGGTGGGAGGGCCGGTAGCCAAAAACATTCAGTACTTC. Its protein is CASSPRVGGPVAKNIQYF.

V and J are TRBV29-1 and TRBJ2-5, with 7 bases that match TRBD2. The CDR3 is made up of 18 amino acids. Germline trimming cut 5 bases from V and 4 bases from J; bases unmatched to any gene: 22. CDR1 SQVTM and CDR2 ANQGSEA come from the germline V gene. The CDR3 DNA sequence: TGCAGCGTTCAAAGGAGGCCAGGGAGGGGTCACCGTATAGAGACCCAGTACTTC. The encoded protein is CSVQRRPGRGHRIETQYF.

The V and J genes are TRBV21-1 and TRBJ2-5; the table assigns TRBD1, which was not confirmed against the DNA. TRBV21-1 is listed as a pseudogene. The CDR3 is made up of 18 amino acids. The CDR3 loop is CASSKGILMRTGGETQYF. CDR3 nucleotide sequence: TGTGCCAGCAGCAAAGGAATACTTATGAGGACAGGGGGTGAGACCCAGTACTTC.

V gene TRBV28 combines with J gene TRBJ2-1, with TRBD1 identical over 7 bases. This CDR3 is 13 amino acids long. The V segment lost 2 bases and the J segment 5 bases; nucleotides outside the gene matches: 0. Germline V gene data show CDR1 as MDHEN and CDR2 as SYDVKM. CDR3 nucleotide sequence: TGTGCCAGCAGTTTAGGGACAGACAATGAGCAGTTCTTC. Translation: CASSLGTDNEQFF.

A single count supports this clone. This sequence joins TRBV6-2 or TRBV6-3 and TRBJ2-7, with 8 positions matching TRBD1. V lost 0 bases to trimming and J lost 1 base; unmatched junction nucleotides: 5. Looked up from germline, CDR1 is MNHEY and CDR2 is SVGEGT. CDR3 length: 16 residues. The CDR3 sequence: CASSYSYDRGSYEQYF. DNA of the CDR3: TGTGCCAGCAGTTACTCCTACGACAGGGGTTCCTACGAGCAGTACTTC.

V gene TRBV6-5 combines with J gene TRBJ1-1, with 9 bases matching TRBD1. V lost 1 base to trimming and J lost 0 bases; unmatched junction nucleotides: 3. The CDR3 loop spans 16 amino acids. Germline V gene sequence: CDR1 MNHEY, CDR2 SVGAGI. CDR3 DNA sequence: TGTGCCAGCAGTTACTTTGGGACAGGGTTGAACACTGAAGCTTTCTTT. Protein product: CASSYFGTGLNTEAFF.

The CDR3 DNA reads TGTGCCAGTACACGGCAGTGGGAGACTGAAGCTTTCTTT. Translating gives CASTRQWETEAFF. The chain has TRBV19 and TRBJ1-1; unclear D gene. Germline CDR1 LNHDA, CDR2 SQIVND (reference sequence). This CDR3 is built from 13 residues. The germline V and J ends were trimmed by 7 bases and 5 bases, with 14 bases remaining between them.

This rearrangement joins TRBV5-1 to TRBJ2-3, with 11 bases identical to TRBD2. This CDR3 spans 21 amino acids. Germline CDR1 and CDR2: SGHRS and YFSETQ. V was pared by 0 bases and J by 2 bases, with 17 bases of the junction left unmatched. CDR3 sequence reads: CASSLVPRSGRALVATDTQYF. The DNA for the CDR3 is TGCGCCAGCAGCTTGGTTCCGCGTAGCGGGAGGGCCCTCGTGGCCACAGATACGCAGTATTTT.

This sequence joins TRBV18 and TRBJ2-1; tentatively, D is TRBD2 (6 bases). Trimming cost V 6 bases and J 1 base, with 7 bases left between them. The V gene's germline CDR1 is KGHSH and CDR2 LQKENI. This CDR3 has 13 amino acids. The chain's CDR3 is CASSGGSYNEQFF. DNA of the CDR3: TGTGCCAGCTCTGGGGGGTCCTACAATGAGCAGTTCTTC.

The chain links TRBV4-3 to TRBJ1-5; D is undetermined. Trimming took 3 bases from V and 4 from J, leaving 7 bases between them. CDR3 length: 13 amino acids. The germline CDR1 and CDR2 sequences are LGHNA and YSLEER. CDR3 DNA: TGCGCCAGCAGCCAGGAGCTAAATCAGCCCCAGCATTTT. This encodes CASSQELNQPQHF.

J is TRBJ1-1 and V is TRBV5-6, with 8 bases aligning to TRBD1. The CDR3 loop spans 16 amino acids. V shed 6 bases and J 4 bases; nucleotides not matched to a gene: 14. Looked up from germline, CDR1 is SGHDT and CDR2 is YYEEEE. The DNA for the CDR3 is TGTGCCAGCAACAGCGGGCCAGGGGGCAAGAGCACTGAAGCTTTCTTT. Translated, it gives CASNSGPGGKSTEAFF.

The genes are TRBV18 and TRBJ2-3, with 8 bases aligning to TRBD1. J was trimmed by 5 bases and V by 6 bases; bases with no gene match: 7. This CDR3 has 14 residues. CDR1 KGHSH and CDR2 LQKENI come from the germline V gene. CDR3 sequence reads: CASSQDRVIDTQYF. The CDR3 DNA is TGTGCCAGCTCGCAGGACAGGGTAATAGATACGCAGTATTTT.

The chain uses TRBV4-3 and TRBJ2-7; 14 bases align to TRBD2. J lost 3 bases, V lost 6 bases, and 4 bases had no gene match. The length of the CDR3 is 15 residues. CDR1 is LGHNA, CDR2 YSLEER, per germline. The CDR3 DNA reads TGCGCCAGCAGAGGGGGGACTAGCGGGAGCTACGAGCAGTACTTC. Residues: CASRGGTSGSYEQYF.

Details on this clone: Different DNA sequences within this sample yield the same CDR3. The V gene is TRBV14, the J gene TRBJ1-6, with D perhaps TRBD1 (5 bases). Trimming stripped 6 bases from V and 3 bases from J, with 9 bases between. The germline V gene has CDR1 SGHDN and CDR2 FVKESK. The CDR3 is 14 amino acids. The CDR3 coding sequence is TGTGCCAGCAGGGAGGGACTCTATAATTCACCCCTCCACTTT. Translated: CASREGLYNSPLHF. The full variable domain, rest sourced from reference TRBV14 and TRBJ1-6, is EAGVTQFPSHSVIEKGQTVTLRCDPISGHDNLYWYRRVMGKEIKFLLHFVKESKQDESGMPNNRFLAERTGGTYSTLKVQPAELEDSGVYFCASREGLYNSPLHFGNGTRLTVT.

The CDR3 loop reads CASSRPAGYNEQFF. CDR3 nucleotide sequence: TGTGCCAGCAGTCGGCCAGCGGGGTACAATGAGCAGTTCTTC. This chain uses TRBV2 with TRBJ2-1; 7 nucleotides align to TRBD2. Unmatched junction bases numbered 5, after V lost 5 bases and J lost 4 bases. The CDR3 is made up of 14 amino acids. Germline V CDR1 and CDR2: SNHLY, FYNNEI.

The chain has TRBV2 and TRBJ2-1; 7 nucleotides agree with TRBD2. CDR3 length equals 15 residues. Losses at the gene ends were 10 bases for V and 4 bases for J; bases not matched to a gene: 13. In germline, CDR1 is SNHLY, CDR2 FYNNEI. CDR3 loop: CATPSRDYPYNEQFF. Written as DNA, the CDR3 is TGTGCCACCCCGTCCCGGGACTACCCATACAATGAGCAGTTCTTC.

Notes on this clone: At one boundary the junction diverges from the germline segment, which might be a read error. The genes are TRBV2 and TRBJ1-2; the D is unclear. This CDR3 has 15 residues. The germline gives CDR1 SNHLY, CDR2 FYNNEI. The CDR3 bases are TGTGCCAGCAGAGAAGGTAGTCCTCTTAACTATGGCTACACCTTC. Translated, it gives CASREGSPLNYGYTF.

The chain employs TRBV24-1 and TRBJ1-5; no clear D gene. Between the trimmed V and J ends, which lost 8 bases and 2 bases, there was a span of 6 bases. From germline, CDR1 is KGHDR and CDR2 SFDVKD. The length of the CDR3 is 12 residues. This CDR3 is CATKEGNQPQHF. The DNA of the CDR3 is TGTGCCACCAAGGAGGGCAATCAGCCCCAGCATTTT.

This chain connects TRBV5-1 to TRBJ2-2; the D is unclear. Trimming removed 0 bases at V and 0 bases at J, with 3 bases between. The length of the CDR3 is 14 residues. Germline CDR1 is SGHRS and CDR2 is YFSETQ. CDR3 DNA: TGCGCCAGCAGCTTGGACTCGAACACCGGGGAGCTGTTTTTT. The encoded protein is CASSLDSNTGELFF.